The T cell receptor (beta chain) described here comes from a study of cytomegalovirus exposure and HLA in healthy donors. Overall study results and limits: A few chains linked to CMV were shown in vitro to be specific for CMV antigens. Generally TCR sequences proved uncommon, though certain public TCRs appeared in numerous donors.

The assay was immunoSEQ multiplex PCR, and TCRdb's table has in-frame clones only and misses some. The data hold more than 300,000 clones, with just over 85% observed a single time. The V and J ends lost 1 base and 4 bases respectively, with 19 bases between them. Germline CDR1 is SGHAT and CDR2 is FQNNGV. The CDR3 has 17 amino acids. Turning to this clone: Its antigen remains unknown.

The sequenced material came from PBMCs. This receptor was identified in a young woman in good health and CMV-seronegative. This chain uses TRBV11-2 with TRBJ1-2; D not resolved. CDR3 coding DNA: TGTGCCAGCAGCTTAGTCGTTGGGCACGTCACCTCCTATGGCTACACCTTC. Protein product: CASSLVVGHVTSYGYTF. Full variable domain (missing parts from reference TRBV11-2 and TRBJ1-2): EAGVAQSPRYKIIEKRQSVAFWCNPISGHATLYWYQQILGQGPKLLIQFQNNGVVDDSQLPKDRFSAERLKGVDSTLKIQPAKLEDSAVYLCASSLVVGHVTSYGYTFGSGTRLTVV.